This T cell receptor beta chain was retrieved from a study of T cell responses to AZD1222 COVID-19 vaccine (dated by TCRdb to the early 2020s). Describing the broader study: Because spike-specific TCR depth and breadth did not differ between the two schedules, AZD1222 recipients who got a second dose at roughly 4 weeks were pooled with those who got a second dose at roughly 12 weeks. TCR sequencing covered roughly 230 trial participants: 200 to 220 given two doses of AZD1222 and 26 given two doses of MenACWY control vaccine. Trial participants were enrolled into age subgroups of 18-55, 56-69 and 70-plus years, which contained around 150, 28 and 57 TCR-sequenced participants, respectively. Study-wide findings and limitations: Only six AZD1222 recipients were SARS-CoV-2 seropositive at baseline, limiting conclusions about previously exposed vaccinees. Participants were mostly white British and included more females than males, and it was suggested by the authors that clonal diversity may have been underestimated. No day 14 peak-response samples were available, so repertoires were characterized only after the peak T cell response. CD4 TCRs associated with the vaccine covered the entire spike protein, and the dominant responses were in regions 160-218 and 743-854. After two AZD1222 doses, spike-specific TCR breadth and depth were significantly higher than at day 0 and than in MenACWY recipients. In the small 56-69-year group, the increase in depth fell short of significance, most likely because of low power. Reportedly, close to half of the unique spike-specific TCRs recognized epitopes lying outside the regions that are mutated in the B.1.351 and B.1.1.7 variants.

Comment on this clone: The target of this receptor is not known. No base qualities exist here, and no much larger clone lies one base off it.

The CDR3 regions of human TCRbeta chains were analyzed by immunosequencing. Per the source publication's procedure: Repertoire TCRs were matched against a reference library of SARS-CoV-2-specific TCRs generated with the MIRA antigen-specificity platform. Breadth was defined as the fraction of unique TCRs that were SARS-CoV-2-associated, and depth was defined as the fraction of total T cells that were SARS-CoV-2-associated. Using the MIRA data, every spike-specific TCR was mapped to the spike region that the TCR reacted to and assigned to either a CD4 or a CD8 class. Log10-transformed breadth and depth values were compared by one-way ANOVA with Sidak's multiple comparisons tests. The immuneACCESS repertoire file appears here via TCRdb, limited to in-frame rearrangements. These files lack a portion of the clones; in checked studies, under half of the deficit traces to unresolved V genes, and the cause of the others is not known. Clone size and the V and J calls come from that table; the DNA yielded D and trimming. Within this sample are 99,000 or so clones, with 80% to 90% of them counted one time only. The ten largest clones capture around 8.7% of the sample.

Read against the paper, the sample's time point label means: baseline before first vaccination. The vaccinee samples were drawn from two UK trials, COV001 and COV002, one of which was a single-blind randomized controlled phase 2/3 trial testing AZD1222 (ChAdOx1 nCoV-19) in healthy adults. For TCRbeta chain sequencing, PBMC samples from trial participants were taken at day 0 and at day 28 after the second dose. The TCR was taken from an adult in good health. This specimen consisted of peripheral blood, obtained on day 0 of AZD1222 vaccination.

The CDR3 here reads CASSWGFRDTNTEAFF. The DNA is TGCGCCAGCAGCTGGGGGTTCAGGGACACGAACACTGAAGCTTTCTTT. The chain links TRBV5-1 with TRBJ1-1; TRBD1 is perhaps the D gene, given 6 matching bases. The junction shows trimming of 3 bases on V and 1 base on J, plus 16 bases between the germline ends. According to the germline V gene, CDR1 reads SGHRS and CDR2 reads YFSETQ. From the cysteine up to the phenylalanine, the CDR3 has a length of 16 residues. Of all the DNA, just the CDR3 is kept, 48 bases in frame from base 1.